One T cell receptor beta chain is described in this entry. Its cognate antigen has yet to be identified. Base qualities are not at hand, and no much larger clone is one base apart. The germline V gene encodes CDR1 MDHEN and CDR2 SYDVKM. The CDR3 covers 18 residues, taking in both the cysteine and the phenylalanine. Kept here is only the CDR3 DNA, which spans 54 bases and is read in frame from base 1. The junction shows trimming of 7 bases on V and 2 bases on J, and the gene matches do not reach 16 bases of it. The data derive from a study of blood T cell repertoires in COVID-19 (dated by TCRdb to about 2020). In terms of the full investigation: Samples covering the acute and convalescent phases of COVID-19 were provided by collaborators in the United States, Italy and Spain. A freely available public database, intended as a resource for researchers studying the immune response to SARS-CoV-2, is where the repertoires were released. The samples were drawn from the first 160 participants of the ongoing ImmuneRACE study and from 1,254 subjects provided by 6 global collaborators. Where available, HLA class I and class II types were taken from metadata supplied by the sample provider and were not determined by assay-based typing. Deeply sampled blood TCRbeta repertoires from subjects exposed to, actively infected with, or recovered from COVID-19 were included in the dataset. The sample metadata nearly always contained a de-identified subject ID, COVID-19 status, age in years and sex. The prospective study material was composed of cDNA or gDNA derived from T cells, B-cell-depleted T cells, or PBMCs. What the research found in general, with its limitations: How much clinical and demographic metadata was included differed by source and by participant, and the metadata was provided uncurated.

The immunoSEQ Assay, a bias-controlled multiplex PCR, was used to amplify TCRbeta CDR3 regions from genomic DNA. Per the original workflow: Within the assay, amplification of reference gene primers was used to estimate how many nucleated cells each sample contained. To quantify the absolute abundance of each unique TCRbeta CDR3 rearrangement, sequence reads were collapsed and filtered. For each sample, productive Simpson clonality was calculated as the square root of Simpson's diversity index over productive rearrangements. The table comes from immuneACCESS by way of TCRdb, which keeps in-frame sequences with V and J called. Part of the clones is missing from these tables; in studies checked, under half for an unresolved V gene and the rest for unknown reasons. Clone size and the V and J calls come from that table; the DNA yielded D and trimming. Across this sample there are some 170,000 clones, with roughly 90% seen only once. 1% to 1.5% of the sample lies in the top ten.

Participants in the prospective study were aged 18 to 89 years, lived in under 30 United States geographic areas, and enrolled through a virtual design. In the prospective study, participants were assigned to cohorts based on the clinical history participants reported in a screening survey and a study questionnaire. In the prospective study, mobile phlebotomists collected whole blood, serum and a nasopharyngeal or oropharyngeal swab from each participant. Additional blood draws and questionnaires over an approximately two-month period could optionally be provided by prospective study participants. Before DNA extraction, prospective study blood samples were shipped either frozen or at room temperature.

The specimen was PBMCs or T cells enriched from blood (not recorded which). This TCR derives from a human donor with acute COVID-19. The donor label of this sample is uncertain. The chain is made from TRBV28 and TRBJ1-2, with 10 bases aligning to TRBD1. The nucleotide sequence reads as follows: TGTGCCAGCACCCCAACTCGGACAGGGGGACGATGGAACTATGGCTACACCTTC. The encoded protein is CASTPTRTGGRWNYGYTF.